The 8 T cell receptor beta chains below all came from one sample that was sequenced in a study of CD8+ T cells in alopecia areata. Treatment here: oral pan-JAK inhibitor, 5-10 mg twice daily. Extraction of RNA preceded its reverse transcription into cDNA, which served as the sequencing template. The method was immunoSEQ multiplex PCR; TCRdb's version includes in-frame clones alone and lacks a portion of them. Here the sample spans approximately 300,000 clones, 55% to 75% being singletons. The sample consisted of CD4+ T cells sorted from blood, taken at week 24, from a patient treated with tofacitinib. The receptors here all came from a human donor with alopecia areata.

The DNA for the CDR3 is TGTGCCTGGAGTGTGGGAACCGGGACAAGAAAAGCTTTCTTT. Amino acids: CAWSVGTGTRKAFF. This sequence joins TRBV30 and TRBJ1-1; perhaps TRBD1 as D (6 bases). This CDR3 has 14 residues. The V gene lost 0 bases and the J gene lost 9 bases, with 17 bases spanning the gap. The germline V gene has CDR1 GTSNPN and CDR2 SVGIG (reference sequence).

This clone appeared a few times. This chain links TRBV7-6 with TRBJ1-2; no reliable D call. Trimming removed 2 bases at V and 4 bases at J, with 8 bases between. This CDR3 is 13 amino acids long. Germline lookup yields CDR1 SGHVS and CDR2 FNYEAQ. This chain's CDR3 is CASSLQEVYGYTF. The CDR3, as DNA: TGTGCCAGCAGCTTACAGGAGGTCTATGGCTACACCTTC.

V is TRBV29-1 and J is TRBJ2-7, with 7 bases that match TRBD2. The germline CDR1 and CDR2 sequences are SQVTM and ANQGSEA. The CDR3 is 15 amino acids. V was clipped by 4 bases and J by 6 bases; unmatched bases: 15. The CDR3 is CSVASLWGPGGEQYF. The CDR3 DNA reads TGCAGCGTTGCTTCCCTTTGGGGTCCGGGGGGCGAGCAGTACTTC.

This clone appeared a few times. J is TRBJ2-5 and V is TRBV7-2; D is possibly TRBD1 (6 bases). The germline V and J ends were trimmed by 4 bases and 2 bases, with 11 bases remaining between them. CDR1 is SGHTA and CDR2 is FQGNSA in the germline V gene. The CDR3 totals 14 residues. The CDR3 nucleotides read TGTGCCAGCAGCTCTAACAGGGTGCAAGAGACCCAGTACTTC. Translated, it gives CASSSNRVQETQYF.

The table lists this clone with a few counts. The chain recombines TRBV6-6 with TRBJ2-5, with 10 nucleotides matching TRBD1. J lost 0 bases, V lost 5 bases, and 6 bases had no gene match. The CDR3 has 16 residues. From germline, CDR1 is MNHNY and CDR2 SVGAGI (reference sequence). The CDR3 region is CASSSPDRGYQETQYF. DNA for the CDR3: TGTGCCAGCAGTAGCCCGGACAGGGGGTACCAAGAGACCCAGTACTTC.

The rearrangement links TRBV29-1 to TRBJ2-4; the match to TRBD1 covers 8 bases. Trimming at V came to 4 bases and at J to 1 base, leaving 12 bases not matched to a gene. This CDR3 is 17 amino acids long. Germline lookup yields CDR1 SQVTM and CDR2 ANQGSEA. The CDR3 nucleotides read TGCAGCGTTGGGGGTCTTCAGGGGGCGGATGCCAAAAACATTCAGTACTTC. It yields the protein CSVGGLQGADAKNIQYF. Full variable domain (remainder filled in from reference TRBV29-1 and TRBJ2-4): SAVISQKPSRDICQRGTSLTIQCQVDSQVTMMFWYRQQPGQSLTLIATANQGSEATYESGFVIDKFPISRPNLTFSTLTVSNMSPEDSSIYLCSVGGLQGADAKNIQYFGAGTRLSVL.

This clone is medium-sized (0.01 to 0.1%) within its sample. V is TRBV28 and J is TRBJ1-3; D unclear. The germline V and J ends were trimmed by 4 bases and 4 bases, with 5 bases remaining between them. This CDR3 is 12 amino acids long. Germline CDR1 and CDR2: MDHEN and SYDVKM. The CDR3 reads CASSSQGNTIYF. The DNA for the CDR3 is TGTGCCAGCAGTTCTCAGGGAAACACCATATATTTT.

V is TRBV9 and J is TRBJ2-1; possibly TRBD2 for D (6 bases). Trimming removed 0 bases from V and 0 bases from J, with 10 bases in between. Germline V gene lookup returns CDR1 SGDLS and CDR2 YYNGEE. The CDR3 loop spans 16 amino acids. The CDR3 sequence: CASSVGLASSYNEQFF. The CDR3 coding sequence is TGTGCCAGCAGCGTAGGGCTAGCGAGCTCCTACAATGAGCAGTTCTTC.